The 2 T cell receptor beta chains reported below all come from one sample, sequenced in a study of tumor-infiltrating lymphocytes in primary liver carcinoma. The authors made TCR beta cDNA from 400 to 600 ng total RNA with a constant-region primer. What produced the TCR beta libraries was three nested multiplex PCR rounds using slightly modified ARM-PCR. Amplification in the first two PCR rounds was performed using TRBV1-TRBV30 forward primers and a C-beta reverse primer for approximately 10 cycles each. Each CDR3 protein is one row after TCRdb ran MiXCR on the multiplex PCR reads. In the table there are 300,000 to 400,000 distinct CDR3 sequences, about 61% of which are singletons. For blood RNA, unsorted whole blood served as the source, and germline DNA was extracted too. Sample: peripheral blood. The source is a man aged 40-49 years with primary liver carcinoma and hepatitis B virus infection.

This rearrangement joins TRBV5-1 to TRBJ2-2; 7 bases map to TRBD2. There are 16 residues in the CDR3. J was trimmed by 0 bases and V by 2 bases; bases with no gene match: 4. In germline, CDR1 is SGHRS, CDR2 YFSETQ. For the CDR3, the DNA is TGCGCCAGCAGCTTATATGCGGGGGCGAACACCGGGGAGCTGTTTTTT. Protein sequence: CASSLYAGANTGELFF.

The chain couples TRBV11-2 to TRBJ2-5; no firm D call. V lost 3 bases to trimming and J lost 3 bases, with 11 bases between them. The CDR3 is made up of 14 amino acids. Germline CDR1 reads SGHAT; CDR2 reads FQNNGV. CDR3 protein: CASSFDPEKETQYF. CDR3 bases: TGTGCCAGCAGCTTTGACCCGGAGAAAGAGACCCAGTACTTC.